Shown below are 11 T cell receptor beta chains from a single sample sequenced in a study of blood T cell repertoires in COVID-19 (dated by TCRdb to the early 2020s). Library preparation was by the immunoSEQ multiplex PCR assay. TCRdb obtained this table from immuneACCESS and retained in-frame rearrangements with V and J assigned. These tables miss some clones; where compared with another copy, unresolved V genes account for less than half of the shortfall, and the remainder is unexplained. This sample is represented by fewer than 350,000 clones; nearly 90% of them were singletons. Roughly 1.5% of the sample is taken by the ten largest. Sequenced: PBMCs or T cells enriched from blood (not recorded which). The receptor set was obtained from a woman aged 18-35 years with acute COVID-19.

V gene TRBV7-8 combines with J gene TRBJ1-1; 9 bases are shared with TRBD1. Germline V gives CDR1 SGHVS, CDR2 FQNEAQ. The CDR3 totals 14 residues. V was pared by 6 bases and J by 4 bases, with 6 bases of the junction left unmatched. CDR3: CASRQPGQGTEAFF. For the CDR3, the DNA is TGTGCCAGCAGACAACCGGGACAGGGCACTGAAGCTTTCTTT.

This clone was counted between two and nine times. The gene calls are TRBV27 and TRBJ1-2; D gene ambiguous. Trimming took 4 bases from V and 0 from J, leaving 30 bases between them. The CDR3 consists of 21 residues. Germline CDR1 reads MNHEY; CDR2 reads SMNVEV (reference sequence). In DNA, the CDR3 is TGTGCCAGCAGTTCGTTTGGCCCCAGGAATGGTTCCAGCCTATCTAACTATGGCTACACCTTC. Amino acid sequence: CASSSFGPRNGSSLSNYGYTF.

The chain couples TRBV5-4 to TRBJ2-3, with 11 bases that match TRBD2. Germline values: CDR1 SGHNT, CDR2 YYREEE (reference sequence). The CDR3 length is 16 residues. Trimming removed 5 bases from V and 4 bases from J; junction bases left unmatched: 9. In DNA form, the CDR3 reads TGTGCCAGCAGGAAACTAGCGGGAGCTTTGGCAGATACGCAGTATTTT. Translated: CASRKLAGALADTQYF.

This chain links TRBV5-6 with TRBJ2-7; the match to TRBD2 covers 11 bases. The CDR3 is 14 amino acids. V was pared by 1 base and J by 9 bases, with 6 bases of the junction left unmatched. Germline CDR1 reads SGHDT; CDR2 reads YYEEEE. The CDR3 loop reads CASSLLAGGLGQYF. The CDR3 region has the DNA TGTGCCAGCAGCTTGTTAGCGGGAGGGTTAGGGCAGTACTTC.

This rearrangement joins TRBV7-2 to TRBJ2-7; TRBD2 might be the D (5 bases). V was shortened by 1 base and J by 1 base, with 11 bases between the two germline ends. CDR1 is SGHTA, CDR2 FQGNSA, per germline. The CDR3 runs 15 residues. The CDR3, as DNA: TGTGCCAGCAGCTTAGAGGCGGGCGCATCCTACGAGCAGTACTTC. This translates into CASSLEAGASYEQYF.

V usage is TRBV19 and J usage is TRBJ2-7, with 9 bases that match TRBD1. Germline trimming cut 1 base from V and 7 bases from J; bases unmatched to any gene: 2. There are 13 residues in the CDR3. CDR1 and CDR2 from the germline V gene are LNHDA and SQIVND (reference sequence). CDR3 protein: CASSIGTGDEQYF. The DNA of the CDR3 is TGTGCCAGTAGTATAGGGACAGGGGATGAGCAGTACTTC.

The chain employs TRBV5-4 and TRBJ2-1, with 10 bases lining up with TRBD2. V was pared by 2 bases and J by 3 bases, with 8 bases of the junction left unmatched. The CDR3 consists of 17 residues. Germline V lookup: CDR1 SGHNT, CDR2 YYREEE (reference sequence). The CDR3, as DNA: TGTGCCAGCAGCTTTAGCGGGAGGATACCCTTCTACAATGAGCAGTTCTTC. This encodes CASSFSGRIPFYNEQFF.

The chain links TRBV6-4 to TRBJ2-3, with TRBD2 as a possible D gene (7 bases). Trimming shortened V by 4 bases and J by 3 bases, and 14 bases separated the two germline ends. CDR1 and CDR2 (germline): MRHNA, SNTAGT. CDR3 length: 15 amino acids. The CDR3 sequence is CASSARKGGTDTQYF. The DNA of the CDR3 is TGTGCCAGCAGTGCGCGCAAGGGGGGGACAGATACGCAGTATTTT.

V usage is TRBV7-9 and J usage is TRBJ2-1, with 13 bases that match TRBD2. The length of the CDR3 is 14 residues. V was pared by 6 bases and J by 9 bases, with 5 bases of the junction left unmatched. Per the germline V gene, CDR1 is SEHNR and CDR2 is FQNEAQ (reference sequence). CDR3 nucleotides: TGTGCCAGCAGGCGGGGGACTAGCGGGACTGAGCAGTTCTTC. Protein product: CASRRGTSGTEQFF. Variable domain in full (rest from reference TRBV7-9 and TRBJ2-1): DTGVSQNPRHKITKRGQNVTFRCDPISEHNRLYWYRQTLGQGPEFLTYFQNEAQLEKSRLLSDRFSAERPKGSFSTLEIQRTEQGDSAMYLCASRRGTSGTEQFFGPGTRLTVL.

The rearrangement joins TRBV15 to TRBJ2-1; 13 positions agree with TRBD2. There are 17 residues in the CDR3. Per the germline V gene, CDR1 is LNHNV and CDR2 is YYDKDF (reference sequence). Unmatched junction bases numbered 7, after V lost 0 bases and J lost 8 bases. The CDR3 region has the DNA TGTGCCACCAGCAGAGAGGGTGGGACTAGCGGGATGTATGAGCAGTTCTTC. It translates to CATSREGGTSGMYEQFF.

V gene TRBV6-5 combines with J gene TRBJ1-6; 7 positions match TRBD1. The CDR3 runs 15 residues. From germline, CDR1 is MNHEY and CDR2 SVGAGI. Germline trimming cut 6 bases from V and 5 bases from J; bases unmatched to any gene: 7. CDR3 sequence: CASRATTGDNSPLHF. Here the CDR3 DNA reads TGTGCCAGCAGAGCCACTACAGGGGATAATTCACCCCTCCACTTT.